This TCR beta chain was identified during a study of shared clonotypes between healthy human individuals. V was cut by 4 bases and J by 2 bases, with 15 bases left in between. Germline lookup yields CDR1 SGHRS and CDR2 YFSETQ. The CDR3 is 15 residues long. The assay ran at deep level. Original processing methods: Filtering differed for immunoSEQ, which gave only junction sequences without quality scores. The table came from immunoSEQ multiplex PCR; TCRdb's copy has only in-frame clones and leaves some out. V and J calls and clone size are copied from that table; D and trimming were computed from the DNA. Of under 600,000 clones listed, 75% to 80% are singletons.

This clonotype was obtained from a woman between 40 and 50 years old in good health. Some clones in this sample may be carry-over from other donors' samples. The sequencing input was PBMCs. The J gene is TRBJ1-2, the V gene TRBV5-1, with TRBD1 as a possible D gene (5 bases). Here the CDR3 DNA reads TGCGCCAGCAGCGTCGGGGACCGAAGCAACTATGGCTACACCTTC. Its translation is CASSVGDRSNYGYTF.